At least ten counts were recorded for the clone carrying this T cell receptor beta chain. Its cognate antigen is unknown. This sample is drawn from a study of spatial heterogeneity in lung cancer. Between the trimmed V and J ends, which lost 7 bases and 4 bases, there was a span of 10 bases. Germline-derived CDR1 and CDR2 are MNHEY and SVGAGI. CDR3 length equals 12 residues. Study conclusions and caveats: Tumors with more nonsynonymous mutations had more expanded intratumoral alpha and beta TCRs.

Via MiXCR, TCRdb re-called the 5' RACE reads, giving one row per CDR3 protein. The repertoire holds 13,000 or so distinct CDR3 sequences, with roughly 4.6% as singletons. Time point of the sample: sample taken at primary tumor resection. Researchers sequenced whole RNA taken from tumor, nontumor lung or frozen PBMC without sorting. This TCR derives from a male donor with early-stage non-small cell lung cancer. The gene calls are TRBV6-5 and TRBJ1-2; D uncertain. The material sequenced was lung tumor tissue, taken at surgery. The CDR3 region is CASTAVGYGYTF. In nucleotides, the CDR3 is TGTGCCAGCACCGCTGTGGGCTATGGCTACACCTTC.